Presented here are 3 T cell receptor beta chains from one specimen sequenced in a study of shared clonotypes between healthy human individuals. The method was immunoSEQ multiplex PCR; TCRdb's version includes in-frame clones alone and lacks a portion of them. The sample gives about 470,000 clones, 70% to 80% of which show up once; less than 15% is in the top ten. Specimen: PBMCs. All receptors derive from a woman aged 40 to 50 in good health. Some clones in this sample may be carry-over from other donors' samples.

This clone was recorded many times. The chain links TRBV7-2 to TRBJ1-6; D is perhaps TRBD1 (6 bases). The CDR3 consists of 15 residues. Between the trimmed V and J ends, which lost 1 base and 8 bases, there was a span of 12 bases. Germline CDR1 and CDR2: SGHTA and FQGNSA. The CDR3 coding sequence is TGTGCCAGCAGCTTAGAGGCAGGGGTTGATTCACCCCTCCACTTT. Its protein is CASSLEAGVDSPLHF. Full variable domain (rest looked up from reference TRBV7-2 and TRBJ1-6): GAGVSQSPSNKVTEKGKDVELRCDPISGHTALYWYRQSLGQGLEFLIYFQGNSAPDKSGLPSDRFSAERTGGSVSTLTIQRTQQEDSAVYLCASSLEAGVDSPLHFGNGTRLTVT.

This sequence joins TRBV11-2 and TRBJ2-1, with 13 bases that match TRBD2. With 6 bases clipped from V and 2 bases from J, the junction kept 7 bases outside the gene matches. In germline, CDR1 is SGHAT, CDR2 FQNNGV. The CDR3 is made up of 17 amino acids. Here the CDR3 reads CASRSGTSGVTYNEQFF. In DNA, the CDR3 is TGTGCCAGCAGATCCGGGACTAGCGGGGTAACCTACAATGAGCAGTTCTTC.

This clone showed up just once. The chain employs TRBV6-6 and TRBJ2-3, with TRBD2 identical over 10 bases. V lost 5 bases and J lost 5; bases outside the gene matches: 4. CDR3 length equals 14 residues. Germline lookup yields CDR1 MNHNY and CDR2 SVGAGI (reference sequence). The CDR3 protein is CASSPGTSVDTQYF. The CDR3 nucleotides read TGTGCCAGCAGTCCCGGGACTAGCGTAGATACGCAGTATTTT.